This note documents a single TCR beta chain sequence. Its antigen remains unknown. The use of a sample-barcoded 5' primer and a J-beta primer mix characterized a second PCR of about 7 to 12 cycles. TCRdb reprocessed the 5' RACE reads with MiXCR, giving one entry per CDR3 protein. The sample yields roughly 500,000 distinct CDR3 sequences, approximately 25% seen once. The data were obtained in a study of blood T cells in healthy people across ages. Overall study findings and caveats: Using unsorted PBMCs precluded a conclusive naive versus antigen-experienced comparison.

The TCR was taken from an older woman in good health. Input material: blood.

The CDR3 sequence is CASSSNLADEQFF. CDR3 DNA sequence: TGTGCCAGCAGTTCTAATCTAGCAGATGAGCAGTTCTTC. This rearrangement joins TRBV2 to TRBJ2-5; the D gene is possibly TRBD2 (5 bases). The DNA matches TRBJ2-1 better at its end, which makes the J call doubtful. CDR1 and CDR2 (germline): SNHLY, FYNNEI. The CDR3 loop spans 13 amino acids.